This TCR beta chain was captured in a study of identical twins. Study observations and caveats: Its conclusions, products of cross-sectional statistical analysis, did not come from following the same donors. Fewer insertions marked abundant cord blood beta clonotypes; young adult naive trended weakly, memory not at all. In monozygotic twins, models underestimated the sharing of out-of-frame TCR alpha.

TCRdb analysed the 5' RACE reads with MiXCR anew, one entry per CDR3 protein. The sample has 1.5 million or so distinct CDR3 sequences, about 31% seen once. The V gene lost 2 bases and the J gene lost 4 bases, with 11 bases spanning the gap. The CDR3 is 15 residues long. Looked up from germline, CDR1 is SGHTA and CDR2 is FQGNSA. About this clonotype: Its cognate antigen is unknown.

The donor group consisted entirely of healthy Caucasians. V and J are TRBV7-2 and TRBJ2-2; no reliable D call. The source of this sequence is a newborn girl in good health. Material: cord blood. The chain's CDR3 is CASSLYPRITGELFF. DNA for the CDR3: TGTGCCAGCAGCTTATATCCCCGGATCACCGGGGAGCTGTTTTTT.